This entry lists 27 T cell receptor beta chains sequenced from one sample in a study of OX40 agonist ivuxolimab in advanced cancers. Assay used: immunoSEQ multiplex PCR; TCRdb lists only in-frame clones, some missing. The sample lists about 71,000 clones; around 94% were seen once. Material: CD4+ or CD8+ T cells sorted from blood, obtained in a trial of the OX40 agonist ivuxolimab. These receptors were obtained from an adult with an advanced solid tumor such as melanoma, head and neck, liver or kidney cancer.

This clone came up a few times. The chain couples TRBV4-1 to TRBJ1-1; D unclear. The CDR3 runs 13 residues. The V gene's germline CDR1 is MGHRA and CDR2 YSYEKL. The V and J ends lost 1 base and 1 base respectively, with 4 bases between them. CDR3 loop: CASSQGGNTEAFF. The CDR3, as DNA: TGCGCCAGCAGCCAAGGGGGGAACACTGAAGCTTTCTTT.

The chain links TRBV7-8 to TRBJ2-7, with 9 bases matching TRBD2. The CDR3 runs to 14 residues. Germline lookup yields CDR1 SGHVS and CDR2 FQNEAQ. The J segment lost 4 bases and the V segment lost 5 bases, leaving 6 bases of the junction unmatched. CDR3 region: CASSPRTSGYEQYF. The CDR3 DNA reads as TGTGCCAGCAGCCCCCGAACTAGCGGGTACGAGCAGTACTTC.

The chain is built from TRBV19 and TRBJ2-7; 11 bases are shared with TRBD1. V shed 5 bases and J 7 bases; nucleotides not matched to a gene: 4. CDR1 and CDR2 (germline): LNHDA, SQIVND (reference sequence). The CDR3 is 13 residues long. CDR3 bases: TGTGCCAGTAGTCCCGGACAGGGGGCTGAGCAGTACTTC. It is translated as CASSPGQGAEQYF.

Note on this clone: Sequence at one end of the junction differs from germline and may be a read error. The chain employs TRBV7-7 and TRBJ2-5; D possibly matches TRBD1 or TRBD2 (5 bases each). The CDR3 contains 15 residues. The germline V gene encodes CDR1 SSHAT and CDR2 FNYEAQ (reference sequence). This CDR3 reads CASSLGTEVQETQYF. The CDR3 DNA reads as TGTGCTAGCAGCTTAGGGACCGAGGTACAAGAGACCCAGTACTTC.

CDR3 nucleotides: TGTGCCAGCAGCTTTGGAGGCGAGACCCAGTACTTC. Its protein is CASSFGGETQYF. The rearrangement links TRBV5-6 to TRBJ2-5; D may be TRBD2 (5 bases). The CDR3 has 12 residues. Germline-derived CDR1 and CDR2 are SGHDT and YYEEEE. Trimming shortened V by 2 bases and J by 5 bases, and 7 bases separated the two germline ends. The variable domain in full, with the rest retrieved from reference TRBV5-6 and TRBJ2-5, is DAGVTQSPTHLIKTRGQQVTLRCSPKSGHDTVSWYQQALGQGPQFIFQYYEEEERQRGNFPDRFSGHQFPNYSSELNVNALLLGDSALYLCASSFGGETQYFGPGTRLLVL.

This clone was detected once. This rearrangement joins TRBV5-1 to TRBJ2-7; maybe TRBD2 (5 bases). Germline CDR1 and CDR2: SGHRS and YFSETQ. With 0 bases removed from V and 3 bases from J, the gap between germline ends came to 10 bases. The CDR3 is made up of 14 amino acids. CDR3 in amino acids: CASSLGGRFYEQYF. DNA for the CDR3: TGCGCCAGCAGCTTGGGAGGGCGCTTCTACGAGCAGTACTTC.

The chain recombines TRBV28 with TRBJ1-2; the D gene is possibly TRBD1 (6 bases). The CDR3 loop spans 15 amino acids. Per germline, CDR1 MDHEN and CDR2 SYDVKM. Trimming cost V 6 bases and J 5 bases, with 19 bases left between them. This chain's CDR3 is CASSFRGAGWYGYTF. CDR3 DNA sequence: TGTGCCAGCAGCTTTAGGGGGGCGGGTTGGTATGGCTACACCTTC.

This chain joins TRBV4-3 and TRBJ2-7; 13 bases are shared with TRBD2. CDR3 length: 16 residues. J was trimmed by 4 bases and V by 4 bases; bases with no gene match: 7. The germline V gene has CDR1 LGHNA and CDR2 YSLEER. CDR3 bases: TGCGCCAGCAGCCCCTGGACTAGCGGGAGTTTTTACGAGCAGTACTTC. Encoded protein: CASSPWTSGSFYEQYF.

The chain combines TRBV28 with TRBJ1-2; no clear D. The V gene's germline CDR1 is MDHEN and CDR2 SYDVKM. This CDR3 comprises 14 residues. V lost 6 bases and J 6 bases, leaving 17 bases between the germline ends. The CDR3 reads CASSPHRGGNGYTF. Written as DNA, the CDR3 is TGTGCCAGCAGCCCCCACCGGGGAGGAAATGGCTACACCTTC.

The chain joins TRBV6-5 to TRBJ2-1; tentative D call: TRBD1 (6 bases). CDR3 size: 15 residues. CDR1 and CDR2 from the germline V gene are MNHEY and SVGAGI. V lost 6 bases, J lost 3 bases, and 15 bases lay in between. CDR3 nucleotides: TGTGCCAGCAGACGCCCCGGGACATACTACAATGAGCAGTTCTTC. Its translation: CASRRPGTYYNEQFF.

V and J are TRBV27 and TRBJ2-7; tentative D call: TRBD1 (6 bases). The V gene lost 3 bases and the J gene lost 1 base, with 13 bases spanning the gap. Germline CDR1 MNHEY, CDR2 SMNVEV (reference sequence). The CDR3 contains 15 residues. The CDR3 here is CASSFGGGLSYEQYF. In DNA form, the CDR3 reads TGTGCCAGCAGTTTCGGTGGGGGCCTGTCCTACGAGCAGTACTTC.

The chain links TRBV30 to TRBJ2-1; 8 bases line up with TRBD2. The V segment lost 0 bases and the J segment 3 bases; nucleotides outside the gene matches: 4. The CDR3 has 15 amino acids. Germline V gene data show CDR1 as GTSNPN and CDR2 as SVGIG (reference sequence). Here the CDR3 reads CAWSVHAGGYNEQFF. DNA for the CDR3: TGTGCCTGGAGTGTTCACGCGGGAGGCTACAATGAGCAGTTCTTC.

The CDR3 region is CASSLIWGGSQPQHF. Written as DNA, the CDR3 is TGTGCCAGCAGTTTAATCTGGGGGGGCAGTCAGCCCCAGCATTTT. The genes are TRBV28 and TRBJ1-5, with D possibly TRBD1 on 6 matching bases. The germline CDR1 and CDR2 sequences are MDHEN and SYDVKM. This CDR3 comprises 15 residues. Trimming removed 2 bases at V and 6 bases at J, with 14 bases between. Supplemented by reference TRBV28 and TRBJ1-5, the full variable domain reads DVKVTQSSRYLVKRTGEKVFLECVQDMDHENMFWYRQDPGLGLRLIYFSYDVKMKEKGDIPEGYSVSREKKERFSLILESASTNQTSMYLCASSLIWGGSQPQHFGDGTRLSIL.

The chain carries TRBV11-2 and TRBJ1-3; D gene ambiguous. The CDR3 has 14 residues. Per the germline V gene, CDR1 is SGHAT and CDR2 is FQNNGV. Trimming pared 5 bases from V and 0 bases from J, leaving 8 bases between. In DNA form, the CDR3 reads TGTGCCAGCAGCCATGACCCCTCTGGAAACACCATATATTTT. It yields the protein CASSHDPSGNTIYF.

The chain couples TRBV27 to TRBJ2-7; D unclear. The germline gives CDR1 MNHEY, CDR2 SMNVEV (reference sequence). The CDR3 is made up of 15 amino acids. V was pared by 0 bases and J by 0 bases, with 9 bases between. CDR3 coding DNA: TGTGCCAGCAGTTTATCGGCCCCGAACTCCTACGAGCAGTACTTC. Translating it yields CASSLSAPNSYEQYF.

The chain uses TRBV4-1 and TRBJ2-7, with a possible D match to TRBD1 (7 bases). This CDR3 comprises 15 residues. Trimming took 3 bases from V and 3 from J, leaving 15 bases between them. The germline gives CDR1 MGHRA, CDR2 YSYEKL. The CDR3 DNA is TGCGCCAGCAGCCAGACCCGACAGGGAGGCTACGAGCAGTACTTC. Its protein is CASSQTRQGGYEQYF.

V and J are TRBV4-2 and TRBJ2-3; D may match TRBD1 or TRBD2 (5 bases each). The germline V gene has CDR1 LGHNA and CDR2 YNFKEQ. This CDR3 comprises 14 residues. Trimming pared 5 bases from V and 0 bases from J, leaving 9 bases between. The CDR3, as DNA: TGTGCCAGCAGCTCTCGGGACAGCACAGATACGCAGTATTTT. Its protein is CASSSRDSTDTQYF.

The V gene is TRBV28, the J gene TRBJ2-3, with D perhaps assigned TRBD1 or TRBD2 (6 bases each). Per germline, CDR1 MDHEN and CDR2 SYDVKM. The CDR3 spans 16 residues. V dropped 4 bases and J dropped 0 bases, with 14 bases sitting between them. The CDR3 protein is CASSSMGGLSTDTQYF. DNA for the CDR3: TGTGCCAGCAGTTCCATGGGGGGCTTAAGCACAGATACGCAGTATTTT.

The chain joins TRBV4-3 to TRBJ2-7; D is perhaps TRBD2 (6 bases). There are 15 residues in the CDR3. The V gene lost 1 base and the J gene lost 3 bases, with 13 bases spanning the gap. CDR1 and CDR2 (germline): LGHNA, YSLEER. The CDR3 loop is CASSQARDSFYEQYF. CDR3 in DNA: TGCGCCAGCAGCCAAGCTCGGGACTCTTTCTACGAGCAGTACTTC.

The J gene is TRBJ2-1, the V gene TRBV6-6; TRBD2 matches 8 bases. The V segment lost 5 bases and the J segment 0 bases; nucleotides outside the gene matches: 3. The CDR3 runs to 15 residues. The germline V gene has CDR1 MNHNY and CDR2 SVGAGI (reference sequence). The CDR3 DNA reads TGTGCCAGCAGTCAAAGCGGGAGCTCCTACAATGAGCAGTTCTTC. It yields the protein CASSQSGSSYNEQFF.

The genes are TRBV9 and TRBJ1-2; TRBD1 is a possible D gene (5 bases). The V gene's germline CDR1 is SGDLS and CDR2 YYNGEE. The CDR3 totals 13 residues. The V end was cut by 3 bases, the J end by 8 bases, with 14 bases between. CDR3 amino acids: CASSALRGEGYTF. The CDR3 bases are TGTGCCAGCAGCGCCCTTAGGGGAGAGGGCTACACCTTC.

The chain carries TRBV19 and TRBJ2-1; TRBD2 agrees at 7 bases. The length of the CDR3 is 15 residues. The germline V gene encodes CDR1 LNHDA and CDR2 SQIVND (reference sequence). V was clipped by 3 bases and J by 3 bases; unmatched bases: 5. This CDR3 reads CASSMLAGVYNEQFF. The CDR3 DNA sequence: TGTGCCAGTAGTATGTTGGCGGGAGTCTACAATGAGCAGTTCTTC.

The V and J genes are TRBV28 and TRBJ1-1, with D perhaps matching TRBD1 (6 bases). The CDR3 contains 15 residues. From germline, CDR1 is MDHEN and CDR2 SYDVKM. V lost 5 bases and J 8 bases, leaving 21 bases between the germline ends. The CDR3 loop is CASSRQQGNPFEAFF. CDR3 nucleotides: TGTGCCAGCAGTCGCCAACAGGGAAACCCTTTCGAAGCTTTCTTT.

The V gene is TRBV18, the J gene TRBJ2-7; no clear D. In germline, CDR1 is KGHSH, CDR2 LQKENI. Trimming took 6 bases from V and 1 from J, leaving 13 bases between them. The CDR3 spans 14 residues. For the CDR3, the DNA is TGTGCCAGCTCCCACATCGGGCAGTCCTACGAGCAGTACTTC. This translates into CASSHIGQSYEQYF. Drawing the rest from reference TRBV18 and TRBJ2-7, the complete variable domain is NAGVMQNPRHLVRRRGQEARLRCSPMKGHSHVYWYRQLPEEGLKFMVYLQKENIIDESGMPKERFSAEFPKEGPSILRIQQVVRGDSAAYFCASSHIGQSYEQYFGPGTRLTVT.

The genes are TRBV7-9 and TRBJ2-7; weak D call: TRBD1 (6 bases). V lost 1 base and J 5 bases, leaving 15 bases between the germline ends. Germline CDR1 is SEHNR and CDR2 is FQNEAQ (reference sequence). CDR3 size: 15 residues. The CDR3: CASSLEQGNIHEQYF. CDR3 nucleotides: TGTGCCAGCAGCTTAGAACAGGGTAATATCCACGAGCAGTACTTC.

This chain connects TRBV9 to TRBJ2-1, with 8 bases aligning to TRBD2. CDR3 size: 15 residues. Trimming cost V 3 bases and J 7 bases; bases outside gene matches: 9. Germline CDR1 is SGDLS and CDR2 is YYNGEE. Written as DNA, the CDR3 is TGTGCCAGCAGCGACAGCCCGGGGGGGCGTAATGAGCAGTTCTTC. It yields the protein CASSDSPGGRNEQFF.

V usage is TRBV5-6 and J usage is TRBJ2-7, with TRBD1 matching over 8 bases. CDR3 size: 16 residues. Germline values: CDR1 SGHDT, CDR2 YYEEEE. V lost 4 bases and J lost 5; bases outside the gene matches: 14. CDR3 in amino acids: CASSNGWDRTLDEQYF. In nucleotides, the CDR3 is TGTGCCAGCAGCAATGGGTGGGACAGGACCCTTGACGAGCAGTACTTC.